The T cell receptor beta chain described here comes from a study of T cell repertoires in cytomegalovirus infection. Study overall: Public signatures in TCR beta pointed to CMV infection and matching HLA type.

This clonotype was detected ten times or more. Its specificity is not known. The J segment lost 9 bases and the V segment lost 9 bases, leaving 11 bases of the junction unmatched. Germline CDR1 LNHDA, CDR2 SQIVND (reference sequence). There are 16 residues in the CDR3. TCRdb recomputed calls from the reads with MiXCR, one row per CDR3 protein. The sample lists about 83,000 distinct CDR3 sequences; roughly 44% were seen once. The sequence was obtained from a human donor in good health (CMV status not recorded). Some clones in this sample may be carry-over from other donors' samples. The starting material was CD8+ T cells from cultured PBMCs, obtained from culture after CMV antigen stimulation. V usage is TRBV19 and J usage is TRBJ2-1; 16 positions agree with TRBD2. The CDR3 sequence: CASPGLAGGMACEQFF. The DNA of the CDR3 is TGTGCCAGCCCGGGACTAGCGGGAGGGATGGCGTGTGAGCAGTTCTTC.